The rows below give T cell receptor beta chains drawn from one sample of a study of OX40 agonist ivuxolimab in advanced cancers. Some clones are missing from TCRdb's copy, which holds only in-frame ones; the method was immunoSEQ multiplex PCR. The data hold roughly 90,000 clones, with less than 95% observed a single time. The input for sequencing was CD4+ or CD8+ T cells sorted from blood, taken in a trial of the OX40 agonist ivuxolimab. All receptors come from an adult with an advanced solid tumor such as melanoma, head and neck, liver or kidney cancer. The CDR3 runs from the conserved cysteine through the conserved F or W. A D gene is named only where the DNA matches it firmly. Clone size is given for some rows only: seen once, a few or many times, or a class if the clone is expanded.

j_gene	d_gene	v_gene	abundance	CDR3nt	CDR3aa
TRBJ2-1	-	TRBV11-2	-	TGTGCCAGCAGCCCCCCCTCCTCCTGGGAGCTCTCCTACAATGAGCAGTTCTTC	CASSPPSSWELSYNEQFF
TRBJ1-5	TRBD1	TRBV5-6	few	TGTGCCAGCAGCCTCCGCGGACAGGGGCATCAGCCCCAGCATTTT	CASSLRGQGHQPQHF
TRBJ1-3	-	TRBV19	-	TGTGCCAGTTACTCTGGAAACACCATATATTTT	CASYSGNTIYF
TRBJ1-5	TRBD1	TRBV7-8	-	TGTGCCAGCAGCTTTGGAAGGGGGCAGGGCAATCAGCCCCAGCATTTT	CASSFGRGQGNQPQHF
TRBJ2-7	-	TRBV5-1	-	TGCGCCAGCAGCCCCAGACAGTTTTCTATAACCTACGAGCAGTACTTC	CASSPRQFSITYEQYF
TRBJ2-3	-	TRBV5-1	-	TGCGCCAGCAGCTTGGTTTCTGGGGATGGCACAGATACGCAGTATTTT	CASSLVSGDGTDTQYF
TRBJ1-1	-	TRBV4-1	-	TGCGCCAGCAGCCAAGGTGCTGAAGCTTTCTTT	CASSQGAEAFF
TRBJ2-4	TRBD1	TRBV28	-	TGTGCCAGCAGTCCCCGTTGGGCAGGGGGCAACATTCAGTACTTC	CASSPRWAGGNIQYF
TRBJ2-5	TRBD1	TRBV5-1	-	TGCGCCAGCAGCTCACATGGACAGGGGGTCGAGACCCAGTACTTC	CASSSHGQGVETQYF
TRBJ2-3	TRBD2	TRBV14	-	TGTGCCAGCAGCCCCTTCGGACTAGCGGGAGCAGGAGATACGCAGTATTTT	CASSPFGLAGAGDTQYF